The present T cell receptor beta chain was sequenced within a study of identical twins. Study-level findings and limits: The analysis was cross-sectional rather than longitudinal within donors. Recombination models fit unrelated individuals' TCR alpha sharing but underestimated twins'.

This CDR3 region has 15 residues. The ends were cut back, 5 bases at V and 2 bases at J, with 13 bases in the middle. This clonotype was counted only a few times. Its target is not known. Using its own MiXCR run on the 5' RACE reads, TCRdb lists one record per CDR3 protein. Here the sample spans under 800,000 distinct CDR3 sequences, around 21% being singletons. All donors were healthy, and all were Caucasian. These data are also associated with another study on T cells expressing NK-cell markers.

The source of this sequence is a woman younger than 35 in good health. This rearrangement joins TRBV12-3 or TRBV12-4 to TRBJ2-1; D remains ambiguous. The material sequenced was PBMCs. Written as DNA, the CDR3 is TGTGCCAGCAGTCGTAAGGCCGGTACCTACAATGAGCAGTTCTTC. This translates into CASSRKAGTYNEQFF.